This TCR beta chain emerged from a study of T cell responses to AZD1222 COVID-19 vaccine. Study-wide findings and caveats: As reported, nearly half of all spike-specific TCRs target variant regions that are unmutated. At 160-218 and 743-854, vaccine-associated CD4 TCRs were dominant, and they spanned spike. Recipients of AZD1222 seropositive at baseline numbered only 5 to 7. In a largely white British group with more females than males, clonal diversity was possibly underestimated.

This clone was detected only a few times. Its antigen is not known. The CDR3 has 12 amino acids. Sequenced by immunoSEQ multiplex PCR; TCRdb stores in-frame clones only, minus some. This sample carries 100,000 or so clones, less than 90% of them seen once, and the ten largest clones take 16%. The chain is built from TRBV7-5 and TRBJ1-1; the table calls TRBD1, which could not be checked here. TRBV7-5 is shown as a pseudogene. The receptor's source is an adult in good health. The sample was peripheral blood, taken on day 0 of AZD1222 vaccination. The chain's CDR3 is CVRSGQETGAFF. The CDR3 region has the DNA TGTGTCAGAAGCGGGCAAGAAACAGGAGCTTTCTTT.